This entry lists 6 T cell receptor beta chains sequenced from one sample in a study of cytomegalovirus exposure and HLA in healthy donors. Both 60 Vbeta primers and 13 Jbeta primers went into the PCR. Measured with immunoSEQ multiplex PCR; TCRdb has only the in-frame clones, and not every one. The table shows 170,000 or so clones, with roughly 84% occurring only once. Sequencing was performed on PBMCs. These receptors all stem from a boy younger than 10 in good health and CMV-seronegative.

Here the CDR3 reads CASSPRTSFTDTQYF. The CDR3 DNA reads TGTGCCAGCAGCCCGCGGACTAGTTTCACAGATACGCAGTATTTT. This chain connects TRBV7-9 to TRBJ2-3, with TRBD2 identical over 7 bases. The trim removed 5 bases at V and 2 bases at J, leaving 7 bases unmatched. Germline values: CDR1 SEHNR, CDR2 FQNEAQ (reference sequence). The CDR3 sequence is 15 residues long.

The gene calls are TRBV5-1 and TRBJ2-7; 9 bases align to TRBD1. Germline loops: CDR1 SGHRS, CDR2 YFSETQ. This CDR3 contains 14 residues. Unmatched junction bases numbered 7, after V lost 4 bases and J lost 5 bases. The CDR3 here is CASSPGTGFDEQYF. The CDR3 DNA sequence: TGCGCCAGCAGCCCAGGGACAGGGTTCGACGAGCAGTACTTC.

This sequence joins TRBV27 and TRBJ2-3; TRBD2 agrees at 8 bases. The germline V gene encodes CDR1 MNHEY and CDR2 SMNVEV (reference sequence). V gave up 8 bases and J gave up 6 bases; unmatched junction bases: 13. The CDR3 sequence is 15 residues long. CDR3 DNA: TGTGCCAGCGCGAGCGGGAGAGGGGGACTTGATACGCAGTATTTT. Translating it yields CASASGRGGLDTQYF.

The chain links TRBV5-1 to TRBJ2-7; D gene uncertain. Germline V gene lookup returns CDR1 SGHRS and CDR2 YFSETQ. The length of the CDR3 is 13 residues. Trimming took 0 bases from V and 3 from J, leaving 7 bases between them. In DNA form, the CDR3 reads TGCGCCAGCAGCTTGGAAACTGACTACGAGCAGTACTTC. Protein product: CASSLETDYEQYF.

This rearrangement joins TRBV28 to TRBJ1-1; TRBD1 is a possible D gene (5 bases). Trimming removed 6 bases from V and 0 bases from J, with 20 bases in between. Germline values: CDR1 MDHEN, CDR2 SYDVKM. This CDR3 is built from 17 residues. CDR3 sequence (DNA): TGTGCCAGCAGCCGGACCTTACAGGAGCCCATGAACACTGAAGCTTTCTTT. The encoded protein is CASSRTLQEPMNTEAFF. The variable domain in full, completed from reference TRBV28 and TRBJ1-1, reads DVKVTQSSRYLVKRTGEKVFLECVQDMDHENMFWYRQDPGLGLRLIYFSYDVKMKEKGDIPEGYSVSREKKERFSLILESASTNQTSMYLCASSRTLQEPMNTEAFFGQGTRLTVV.

The chain has TRBV11-2 and TRBJ2-5; 12 bases fit TRBD2. Germline CDR1 reads SGHAT; CDR2 reads FQNNGV. This CDR3 has 15 residues. After removal of 5 bases from V and 2 bases from J, the junction contained 3 bases not matched to a gene. CDR3 loop: CASSLAGGAQETQYF. The CDR3 bases are TGTGCCAGCAGCCTAGCGGGAGGGGCTCAAGAGACCCAGTACTTC.